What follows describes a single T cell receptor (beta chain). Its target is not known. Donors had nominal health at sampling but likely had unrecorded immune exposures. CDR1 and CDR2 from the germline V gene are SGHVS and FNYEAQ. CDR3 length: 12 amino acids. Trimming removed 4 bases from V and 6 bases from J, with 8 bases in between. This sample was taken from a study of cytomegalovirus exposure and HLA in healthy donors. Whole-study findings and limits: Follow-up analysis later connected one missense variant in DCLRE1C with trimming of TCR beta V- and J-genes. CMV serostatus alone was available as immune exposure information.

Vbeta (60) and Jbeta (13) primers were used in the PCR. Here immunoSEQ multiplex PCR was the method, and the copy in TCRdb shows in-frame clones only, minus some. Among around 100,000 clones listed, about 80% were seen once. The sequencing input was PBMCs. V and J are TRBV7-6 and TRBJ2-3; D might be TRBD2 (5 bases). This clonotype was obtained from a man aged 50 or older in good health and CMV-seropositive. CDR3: CASSSRRDTQYF. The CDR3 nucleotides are TGTGCCAGCAGCTCGAGGAGGGATACGCAGTATTTT.